This TCR beta chain was documented in a study of cytomegalovirus exposure and HLA in healthy donors. Study-level findings and limits: Later analysis identified several of the most significant clusters that appeared linked to common viral pathogens. CMV serostatus was the sole immune exposure data available. 87-base-pair reads could not separate some V segments, including TRBV6-2 and TRBV6-3.

Comment on this clone: Its specificity is not known.

In germline, CDR1 is MNHNY, CDR2 SVGAGI (reference sequence). The CDR3 sequence is 15 residues long. V was cut by 0 bases and J by 2 bases, with 8 bases left in between. Donors showed nominal health when sampled, although they likely had unrecorded immune exposures. Both 60 Vbeta primers and 13 Jbeta primers went into the PCR. Using immunoSEQ multiplex PCR, the repertoire was profiled, and TCRdb retains in-frame clones only, with some absent. The sample lists more than 90,000 clones; roughly 74% were seen once. The clonotype originates from a woman in her 40s in good health and CMV-seronegative. The sample consisted of PBMCs. The chain employs TRBV6-6 and TRBJ1-5; D is perhaps TRBD1 (5 bases). CDR3: CASSYSTGGNQPQHF. As DNA, the CDR3 is TGTGCCAGCAGTTACTCGACGGGGGGCAATCAGCCCCAGCATTTT.